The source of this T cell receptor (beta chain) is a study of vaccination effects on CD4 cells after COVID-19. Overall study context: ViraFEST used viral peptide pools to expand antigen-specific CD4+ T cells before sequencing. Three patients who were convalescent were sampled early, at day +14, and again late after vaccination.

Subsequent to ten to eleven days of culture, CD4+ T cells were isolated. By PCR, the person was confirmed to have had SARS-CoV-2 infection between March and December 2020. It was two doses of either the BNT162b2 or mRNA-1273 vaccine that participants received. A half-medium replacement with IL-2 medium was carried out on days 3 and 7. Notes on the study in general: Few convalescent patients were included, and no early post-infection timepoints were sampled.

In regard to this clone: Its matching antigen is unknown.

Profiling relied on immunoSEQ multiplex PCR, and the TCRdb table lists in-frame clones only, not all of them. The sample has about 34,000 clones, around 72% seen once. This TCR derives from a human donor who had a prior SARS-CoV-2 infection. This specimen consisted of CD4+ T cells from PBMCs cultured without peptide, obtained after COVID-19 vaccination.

The DNA for the CDR3 is TGTGCCAGCAGCTCCCTCAAAGGGCAGCGTACCGATTGGACCCAGTACTTC. This translates into CASSSLKGQRTDWTQYF. The genes are TRBV11-2 and TRBJ2-5, with D uncertain. Looked up from germline, CDR1 is SGHAT and CDR2 is FQNNGV. The CDR3 consists of 17 residues. V shed 4 bases and J shed 7 bases, with 25 bases lying between them.